These 21 T cell receptor beta chains were all obtained from the same sample, sequenced in a study of monozygotic twins with inflammatory bowel disease. TCRdb reprocessed the 5' RACE reads, keeping one entry per CDR3 protein, no DNA. This repertoire comprises about 380,000 distinct CDR3 sequences; its ten largest clones make up 2.6%. The sequenced sample was blood. The receptors originated from a human donor with ulcerative colitis or Crohn's disease, or a healthy co-twin of an affected twin (not recorded which).

The V gene is TRBV5-1, the J gene TRBJ1-5; the TCRdb call, TRBD1, lacks DNA for checking. Looked up from germline, CDR1 is SGHRS and CDR2 is YFSETQ. The CDR3 totals 15 residues. CDR3 in amino acids: CASSLAGVSNQPQHF. Full variable domain (outside the CDR3, taken from reference TRBV5-1 and TRBJ1-5): KAGVTQTPRYLIKTRGQQVTLSCSPISGHRSVSWYQQTPGQGLQFLFEYFSETQRNKGNFPGRFSGRQFSNSRSEMNVSTLELGDSALYLCASSLAGVSNQPQHFGDGTRLSIL.

The rearrangement uses TRBV11-2 and TRBJ2-7; TCRdb reports TRBD1, a call that lacks DNA to check it against. The CDR3 length is 15 residues. Germline loops: CDR1 SGHAT, CDR2 FQNNGV. The CDR3 is CASSVGQGLFYEQYF. Based on the CDR3 plus reference TRBV11-2 and TRBJ2-7, the full variable domain is EAGVAQSPRYKIIEKRQSVAFWCNPISGHATLYWYQQILGQGPKLLIQFQNNGVVDDSQLPKDRFSAERLKGVDSTLKIQPAKLEDSAVYLCASSVGQGLFYEQYFGPGTRLTVT.

This rearrangement joins TRBV5-1 to TRBJ1-1; TCRdb gives TRBD1 as the D gene, but with no DNA this cannot be confirmed. This CDR3 spans 15 amino acids. Germline V CDR1 and CDR2: SGHRS, YFSETQ. Here the CDR3 reads CASSLDDRGPGEAFF. Using reference TRBV5-1 and TRBJ1-1 for the parts outside the CDR3, the full variable domain is KAGVTQTPRYLIKTRGQQVTLSCSPISGHRSVSWYQQTPGQGLQFLFEYFSETQRNKGNFPGRFSGRQFSNSRSEMNVSTLELGDSALYLCASSLDDRGPGEAFFGQGTRLTVV.

The CDR3 spells CASSQDARGGSNQPQHF. The rearrangement joins TRBV4-3 to TRBJ1-5; TCRdb selects TRBD1, and the lack of DNA leaves this call unchecked. The germline gives CDR1 LGHNA, CDR2 YSLEER. There are 17 residues in the CDR3.

The chain has TRBV18 and TRBJ2-7. CDR3 size: 14 residues. Germline V lookup: CDR1 KGHSH, CDR2 LQKENI. The CDR3 sequence is CASSPMAVTYEQYF.

This chain connects TRBV19 to TRBJ1-6. The CDR3 covers 18 residues. CDR1 and CDR2 from the germline V gene are LNHDA and SQIVND (reference sequence). CDR3 sequence reads: CASSISKLRLVYNSPLHF.

The chain joins TRBV5-1 to TRBJ2-2; the TCRdb call, TRBD2, lacks DNA for checking. The CDR3 extends over 14 amino acids. Germline CDR1 is SGHRS and CDR2 is YFSETQ. The CDR3 protein is CASSLASGAGELFF.

The rearrangement links TRBV12-3 or TRBV12-4 to TRBJ2-7; TCRdb selects TRBD2, and the lack of DNA leaves this call unchecked. The CDR3 runs to 16 residues. The CDR3 region is CASSQRSGTSGDEQYF.

The genes are TRBV5-1 and TRBJ2-5; the D call from TCRdb, TRBD1, cannot be confirmed without DNA. Germline V gene sequence: CDR1 SGHRS, CDR2 YFSETQ. The CDR3 has 14 residues. The CDR3: CASSIGTGKETQYF.

CDR3: CASSEGPNTEAFF. The chain uses TRBV18 and TRBJ1-1. Germline V gene data show CDR1 as KGHSH and CDR2 as LQKENI. The CDR3 spans 13 residues.

The V gene is TRBV6-1, the J gene TRBJ1-6; the D gene TCRdb calls, TRBD1, cannot be checked with no DNA. The CDR3 extends over 14 amino acids. Germline assignment: CDR1 MNHNS and CDR2 SASEGT. The CDR3 reads CASSSTGKRSPLHF.

The gene calls are TRBV12-3 or TRBV12-4 and TRBJ1-1; TCRdb returns TRBD1, unconfirmable since there is no DNA. The CDR3 is made up of 15 amino acids. This CDR3 is CASRGYRGKNTEAFF.

The chain recombines TRBV4-1 with TRBJ2-4; TCRdb outputs TRBD2, but without DNA this stays unchecked. CDR3 size: 17 residues. The germline gives CDR1 MGHRA, CDR2 YSYEKL. CDR3 in amino acids: CASSQAERGGDKNIQYF.

The rearrangement uses TRBV5-1 and TRBJ2-7. Germline CDR1 SGHRS, CDR2 YFSETQ. The CDR3 consists of 12 residues. The CDR3 sequence: CASSSDTYEQYF.

The chain employs TRBV2 and TRBJ1-6. The CDR3 totals 14 residues. In germline, CDR1 is SNHLY, CDR2 FYNNEI. CDR3: CASSRESPGSPLHF.

The chain joins TRBV7-2 to TRBJ2-7; TCRdb reports TRBD1, a call that lacks DNA to check it against. The germline CDR1 and CDR2 sequences are SGHTA and FQGNSA. The CDR3 is 15 amino acids. This CDR3 reads CASSLGGDRAYEQYF.

This chain connects TRBV4-1 to TRBJ2-1. This CDR3 is 16 amino acids long. Germline assignment: CDR1 MGHRA and CDR2 YSYEKL. CDR3 in amino acids: CASSQEWTPSYNEQFF.

The chain has TRBV27 and TRBJ2-3; the D gene TCRdb calls, TRBD1, cannot be checked with no DNA. Germline V gene sequence: CDR1 MNHEY, CDR2 SMNVEV (reference sequence). The CDR3 has 16 residues. The CDR3: CASSFSWGAHTDTQYF.

The chain combines TRBV27 with TRBJ2-3; without DNA, the TCRdb call of TRBD2 cannot be checked. The CDR3 runs to 16 residues. The germline V gene encodes CDR1 MNHEY and CDR2 SMNVEV (reference sequence). This CDR3 reads CASSLSGGGLTDTQYF.

The genes are TRBV4-1 and TRBJ2-6; TCRdb returns TRBD1, unconfirmable since there is no DNA. The CDR3 extends over 15 amino acids. Germline CDR1 and CDR2: MGHRA and YSYEKL. The CDR3 region is CASSPWDRDHNVLTF.

The V gene is TRBV5-1, the J gene TRBJ2-1; the TRBD1 assignment by TCRdb is unverifiable without DNA. CDR3 size: 17 residues. Germline values: CDR1 SGHRS, CDR2 YFSETQ. CDR3 protein: CASSPGGANRMWDEQFF. The variable domain in full, with the rest retrieved from reference TRBV5-1 and TRBJ2-1, is KAGVTQTPRYLIKTRGQQVTLSCSPISGHRSVSWYQQTPGQGLQFLFEYFSETQRNKGNFPGRFSGRQFSNSRSEMNVSTLELGDSALYLCASSPGGANRMWDEQFFGPGTRLTVL.